Below, one T cell receptor (beta chain) is given with its context. Its antigen specificity is not known. Nothing much larger sits one base from this clone, and base qualities are not available. The record originates from a study (dated by TCRdb to between 2015 and 2017). The study in broad terms: Whether tumor-infiltrating Tregs in breast cancer are recruited from blood Tregs or converted in situ from other CD4+ T cell subsets was tested.

Full-length TCR variable regions were amplified by 5' RACE PCR with constant-region reverse primers, and semi-nested PCR with Nested Universal Primer A was subsequently performed. The ReliaPrep RNA Cell Miniprep System was used to extract total RNA, which was then reverse transcribed into 5'RACE-ready cDNA with the SMARTer RACE 5'/3' Kit. Multiplex adaptors were used to barcode the full-length TCR alpha and beta libraries, which were then sequenced on an Illumina MiSeq. Regarding the original processing steps: For each of nine subset-tissue groups, sequencing data from the five patients were pooled, and the groups were then compared using unsupervised clustering of TCR gene usage. The Morisita-Horn index was used to calculate repertoire similarity, with shared sequences weighted by how much each contributed to each repertoire. Clones were called with MiXCR by TCRdb after fastp trimmed the public reads at Q25, and only in-frame beta chains were retained. CDR3 protein sequences are deduplicated, and each keeps its most common genes and DNA. The V and J calls, along with clone size, are taken from TCRdb and not from the paper's own processing. This sample is represented by under 45,000 distinct CDR3 sequences; under 25% of them were singletons. The ten top clones hold 4% of the sample.

Cells that were CD4+CD25+CD127-/low were isolated as Tregs. Tregs, naive and memory CD4+ T cells from tumor, blood and ipsilateral draining lymph nodes of about five breast cancer patients underwent full-length TCR alpha and beta sequencing. Ficoll density gradient centrifugation was used to isolate mononuclear cells from either lymph nodes or 50 ml of peripheral blood. FACS confirmed that the sorted cell populations were more than 90% pure. The CDR3 holds 14 amino acids from the cysteine to the phenylalanine. Only the CDR3 DNA is retained, 42 bases long and in frame from the first base. V and J lose 6 bases and 5 bases, and a span of 17 bases separates them. What the research found in general, with its limitations: In terms of TCR gene usage, tumor memory CD4+ T cells clustered together with blood and lymph node memory CD4+ cells, as well as with lymph node naive CD4+ cells. The greatest overlap of tumor-infiltrating Treg TCR alpha and beta sequences was with tumor naive CD4+ T cells, followed next by blood naive CD4+ T cells. Rather than covering whole repertoires, validation in the larger cohort was restricted to a single TCR beta V-J rearrangement.

The TCR was taken from a female donor with breast cancer. Material for sequencing was Tregs sorted from blood. The V and J segments used are TRBV12-3 or TRBV12-4 and TRBJ2-7, with TRBD1 as a weak D call on 5 bases. The nucleotide sequence reads as follows: TGTGCCAGCAGCCCCTCGGTAGGGGCCCACGAGCAGTACTTC. It encodes CASSPSVGAHEQYF.